The subject of this entry is one T cell receptor beta chain. The antigen is not known. Reverse transcribed after extraction, RNA yielded cDNA as the sequencing template. Method: immunoSEQ multiplex PCR; TCRdb's copy keeps in-frame clones and lacks some. The repertoire includes around 150,000 clones, just over 65% of them detected once, and roughly 0.91% sits in the top ten. The data stem from a study of CD8+ T cells in alopecia areata. There are 18 residues in the CDR3. V was trimmed by 2 bases and J by 0 bases, leaving 17 bases between them. Germline V gene data show CDR1 as GTSNPN and CDR2 as SVGIG (reference sequence). Study-level findings and limits: TCR sharing was clearer in mice than between patients, perhaps partly owing to patient HLA diversity. Scalp specimens additionally yield sequences from normal skin's resident alphabeta T cells.

The treatment: oral pan-JAK inhibitor, 5-10 mg twice daily. The chain carries TRBV30 and TRBJ1-6, with D hard to call. This TCR derives from a human donor with alopecia areata. The material sequenced was CD4+ T cells sorted from blood, taken at week 4, from a patient treated with tofacitinib. The CDR3 bases are TGTGCCTGGAGTATGTCCTGGGGAGAAGGCTCCTATAATTCACCCCTCCACTTT. Encoded protein: CAWSMSWGEGSYNSPLHF.